Each of the 22 T cell receptor beta chains below was sequenced from the same sample in a study of shared clonotypes between healthy human individuals. Naive CD8 populations comprised CD45RO-negative cells positively selected for CCR7, excluding terminally differentiated effector memory CD45RA+ cells. The method was immunoSEQ multiplex PCR; TCRdb's version includes in-frame clones alone and lacks a portion of them. Of some 2.1 million clones listed, around 93% were seen once; the top ten hold about 1.7%. Sequenced material: naive CD8+ T cells from PBMCs. These receptors originate from a man aged 18 to 29 in good health. Some clones in this sample may be carry-over from other donors' samples.

V gene TRBV7-2 combines with J gene TRBJ2-7; D remains ambiguous. CDR1 SGHTA and CDR2 FQGNSA come from the germline V gene. Trimming took off 2 bases at V and 1 base at J, with 9 bases between the two ends. This CDR3 region has 14 residues. The CDR3 DNA follows: TGTGCCAGCAGCTTAAGAGCGAGGTCCTACGAGCAGTACTTC. Translating it yields CASSLRARSYEQYF.

The gene calls are TRBV19 and TRBJ1-2; 10 nucleotides agree with TRBD1. The ends lost 6 bases at V and 7 bases at J; junction bases unmatched: 5. The CDR3 has 13 amino acids. CDR1 and CDR2 (germline): LNHDA, SQIVND (reference sequence). Here the CDR3 DNA reads TGTGCCAGTAGCGGGACAGGGGTGGCTGGCTACACCTTC. Its protein product is CASSGTGVAGYTF.

The gene calls are TRBV7-3 and TRBJ2-3; the D is unclear. The CDR3 consists of 17 residues. Germline V gene sequence: CDR1 SGHTA, CDR2 FQGTGA. The germline V and J ends were trimmed by 5 bases and 4 bases, with 22 bases remaining between them. This chain's CDR3 is CASSQTAAPGPPDTQYF. CDR3 sequence (DNA): TGTGCCAGCAGCCAAACGGCTGCCCCAGGTCCCCCAGATACGCAGTATTTT.

This chain links TRBV19 with TRBJ2-1, with 12 bases lining up with TRBD2. Germline V gene sequence: CDR1 LNHDA, CDR2 SQIVND (reference sequence). J was trimmed by 10 bases and V by 10 bases; bases with no gene match: 23. The CDR3 is made up of 18 amino acids. CDR3 DNA sequence: TGTGCCACTATTAACCCGGGACTAGCGGGCCCCACCCCAACGGAGCAGTTCTTC. Encoded protein: CATINPGLAGPTPTEQFF.

The rearrangement links TRBV28 to TRBJ2-2; 8 bases fit TRBD1. The ends lost 0 bases at V and 5 bases at J; junction bases unmatched: 5. Germline V gene data show CDR1 as MDHEN and CDR2 as SYDVKM. There are 16 residues in the CDR3. The CDR3 nucleotides read TGTGCCAGCAGTTTATGGGACAGGGCGGTTACCGGGGAGCTGTTTTTT. Translating gives CASSLWDRAVTGELFF.

This sequence joins TRBV7-8 and TRBJ2-1; no clear D. The CDR3 has 14 amino acids. Germline V CDR1 and CDR2: SGHVS, FQNEAQ. The germline V and J ends were trimmed by 1 base and 2 bases, with 6 bases remaining between them. The CDR3 nucleotides read TGTGCCAGCAGCTTAGTTCTAGCCTACAATGAGCAGTTCTTC. It encodes CASSLVLAYNEQFF.

The sample holds one count of this clone. This chain joins TRBV5-1 and TRBJ2-7, with 9 bases fitting TRBD1. The CDR3 totals 14 residues. Trimming took 1 base from V and 2 from J; bases not matched to a gene: 1. Looked up from germline, CDR1 is SGHRS and CDR2 is YFSETQ. The CDR3 loop reads CASSLRTGAYEQYF. In DNA form, the CDR3 reads TGCGCCAGCAGCTTGAGGACAGGGGCCTACGAGCAGTACTTC.

V gene TRBV6-1 combines with J gene TRBJ1-2, with TRBD1 matching 7 bases. The length of the CDR3 is 15 residues. The trim removed 2 bases at V and 13 bases at J, leaving 16 bases unmatched. Germline-derived CDR1 and CDR2 are MNHNS and SASEGT. The CDR3 DNA is TGTGCCAGCAGTGAAACCCCGGGGCCAGGGGGGATGAGCACCTTC. This sequence encodes CASSETPGPGGMSTF.

This clone occurred once. This chain joins TRBV5-6 and TRBJ2-1; TRBD1 is a possible D gene (7 bases). V lost 3 bases to trimming and J lost 3 bases, with 19 bases between them. There are 17 residues in the CDR3. The germline gives CDR1 SGHDT, CDR2 YYEEEE. CDR3 sequence: CASSWWGDSRHYNEQFF. CDR3 sequence (DNA): TGTGCCAGCAGCTGGTGGGGGGACAGTCGACACTACAATGAGCAGTTCTTC. The full variable domain, rest sourced from reference TRBV5-6 and TRBJ2-1, is DAGVTQSPTHLIKTRGQQVTLRCSPKSGHDTVSWYQQALGQGPQFIFQYYEEEERQRGNFPDRFSGHQFPNYSSELNVNALLLGDSALYLCASSWWGDSRHYNEQFFGPGTRLTVL.

The chain is built from TRBV28 and TRBJ1-2; D unresolved. This CDR3 is 17 amino acids long. Germline assignment: CDR1 MDHEN and CDR2 SYDVKM. V lost 3 bases, J lost 2 bases, and 19 bases lay in between. DNA of the CDR3: TGTGCCAGCAGTTTCCGAGGACTGGGGTTGGGGAACTATGGCTACACCTTC. It encodes CASSFRGLGLGNYGYTF.

As concerns this clone: This sample also contains other DNA sequences that code for the same CDR3. The chain combines TRBV28 with TRBJ2-1; D uncertain. Per germline, CDR1 MDHEN and CDR2 SYDVKM. The V gene lost 9 bases and the J gene lost 0 bases, with 3 bases spanning the gap. The CDR3 is made up of 11 amino acids. Written as DNA, the CDR3 is TGTGCCAGTAGCTCCTACAATGAGCAGTTCTTC. Protein: CASSSYNEQFF.

CDR3 coding DNA: TGTGCCAGCAGCTCCCGGCCCTACTACGAGCAGTACTTC. This gives the protein CASSSRPYYEQYF. This rearrangement joins TRBV11-3 to TRBJ2-7; no definite D call. The CDR3 contains 13 residues. V gave up 4 bases and J gave up 3 bases, with 10 bases separating them. The germline V gene has CDR1 SGHNT and CDR2 YENEEA.

This chain joins TRBV5-1 and TRBJ2-7, with 10 bases matching TRBD2. The V gene end was trimmed by 3 bases and the J gene end by 3 bases; junction bases not matched to a gene: 6. Germline V lookup: CDR1 SGHRS, CDR2 YFSETQ. The CDR3 is made up of 15 amino acids. CDR3 protein: CASSYTPSGGYEQYF. DNA of the CDR3: TGCGCCAGCAGCTATACGCCTAGCGGGGGCTACGAGCAGTACTTC.

The chain employs TRBV6-1 and TRBJ2-7; perhaps TRBD2 as D (5 bases). The germline V gene encodes CDR1 MNHNS and CDR2 SASEGT. CDR3 length: 14 residues. The ends were cut back, 1 base at V and 1 base at J, with 8 bases in the middle. CDR3: CASSEVRDSYEQYF. Here the CDR3 DNA reads TGTGCCAGCAGTGAAGTGAGGGATTCCTACGAGCAGTACTTC.

The CDR3 sequence: CASGDDSGNTIYF. The DNA for the CDR3 is TGTGCCAGCGGCGATGACTCTGGAAACACCATATATTTT. The rearrangement joins TRBV7-9 to TRBJ1-3; D is undetermined. CDR3 length: 13 amino acids. Germline V gene lookup returns CDR1 SEHNR and CDR2 FQNEAQ (reference sequence). Trimming pared 8 bases from V and 0 bases from J, leaving 8 bases between.

The rearrangement links TRBV28 to TRBJ1-2; a possible D gene is TRBD1 (5 bases). The CDR3 is made up of 14 amino acids. V was shortened by 8 bases and J by 8 bases, with 21 bases between the two germline ends. Germline V gene data show CDR1 as MDHEN and CDR2 as SYDVKM. The DNA for the CDR3 is TGTGCCAGCGCTACAGACAGCGACCCTCTGGGCTACACCTTC. Translating gives CASATDSDPLGYTF.

For the CDR3, the DNA is TGTGCCAGTAGTAAAATTAACCACGAGCAGTACTTC. Its translation: CASSKINHEQYF. J is TRBJ2-7 and V is TRBV19; no clear D. CDR1 LNHDA and CDR2 SQIVND come from the germline V gene (reference sequence). CDR3 length: 12 residues. With 4 bases removed from V and 5 bases from J, the gap between germline ends came to 9 bases.

The V and J genes are TRBV28 and TRBJ2-1, with D hard to call. There are 14 residues in the CDR3. Between the trimmed V and J ends, which lost 10 bases and 3 bases, there was a span of 16 bases. Germline lookup yields CDR1 MDHEN and CDR2 SYDVKM. The CDR3 reads CATSLAPYYNEQFF. CDR3 coding DNA: TGTGCCACCTCGCTTGCACCATACTACAATGAGCAGTTCTTC.

The chain carries TRBV29-1 and TRBJ1-2, with 9 bases aligning to TRBD1. V dropped 7 bases and J dropped 1; count of bases not matched to a gene: 16. The CDR3 totals 17 residues. Germline V gene lookup returns CDR1 SQVTM and CDR2 ANQGSEA. The CDR3 spells CSAGSAGQGINNYGYTF. The CDR3 coding sequence is TGCAGCGCCGGCAGCGCGGGACAGGGAATCAATAACTATGGCTACACCTTC. Full variable domain (rest looked up from reference TRBV29-1 and TRBJ1-2): SAVISQKPSRDICQRGTSLTIQCQVDSQVTMMFWYRQQPGQSLTLIATANQGSEATYESGFVIDKFPISRPNLTFSTLTVSNMSPEDSSIYLCSAGSAGQGINNYGYTFGSGTRLTVV.

This clone was counted once. V is TRBV28 and J is TRBJ1-2; 8 nucleotides match TRBD1. V lost 3 bases to trimming and J lost 1 base; unmatched junction nucleotides: 1. The germline V gene has CDR1 MDHEN and CDR2 SYDVKM. This CDR3 comprises 14 residues. The CDR3 DNA follows: TGTGCCAGCAGTTTGGACAGGGTTAACTATGGCTACACCTTC. This gives the protein CASSLDRVNYGYTF.

The chain links TRBV28 to TRBJ2-1; 7 bases are a match to TRBD2. With V trimmed by 8 bases and J by 1 base, 11 bases remained unmatched. In germline, CDR1 is MDHEN, CDR2 SYDVKM. The CDR3 sequence is 16 residues long. The CDR3 spells CASGPRRERSYNEQFF. In nucleotides, the CDR3 is TGTGCCAGCGGACCCCGGCGGGAGCGATCCTACAATGAGCAGTTCTTC.

The chain links TRBV19 to TRBJ1-5, with D hard to call. The CDR3 length is 15 residues. Trimming pared 0 bases from V and 7 bases from J, leaving 13 bases between. CDR1 and CDR2 from the germline V gene are LNHDA and SQIVND (reference sequence). The CDR3 spells CASSIDAGEGQPQHF. CDR3 coding DNA: TGTGCCAGTAGTATAGATGCCGGGGAAGGGCAGCCCCAGCATTTT.